Listed here are 4 T cell receptor beta chains from one sample, sequenced in a study of T-cell reconstitution after alpha-beta-depleted transplantation in children. A library of TCRbeta sequences, prepared with unique molecular identifiers, was generated. TCRdb recomputed calls from the PCR reads with MiXCR, one row per CDR3 protein. The sample carries about 600,000 distinct CDR3 sequences, over 10% recorded once. The sample was PBMCs, mostly from graft donor cells, taken 360 days after TCRalphabeta/CD19-depleted stem cell transplant. These TCRs come from a male patient younger than 18 who had a stem cell transplant for acute myeloid leukemia, so the T cells may come from the graft donor.

This sequence joins TRBV5-5 and TRBJ2-7; the match to TRBD1 covers 7 bases. V was pared by 3 bases and J by 2 bases, with 5 bases of the junction left unmatched. The CDR3 spans 14 residues. The germline gives CDR1 SGHKS, CDR2 YYEKEE (reference sequence). CDR3 region: CASSCDRAAYEQYF. CDR3 nucleotides: TGTGCCAGCAGCTGTGACAGGGCGGCCTACGAGCAGTACTTC.

This clonotype was seen ten or more times. The genes are TRBV29-1 and TRBJ2-7, with D perhaps TRBD2 (6 bases). The CDR3 loop spans 15 amino acids. Trimming stripped 6 bases from V and 2 bases from J, with 20 bases between. Germline-derived CDR1 and CDR2 are SQVTM and ANQGSEA. CDR3 in DNA: TGCAGCGTCCTAATGGGGGGAGGAATTGCCTACGAGCAGTACTTC. It translates to CSVLMGGGIAYEQYF.

At least ten counts were recorded for this clonotype. The chain joins TRBV3-1 to TRBJ2-7; no reliable D call. V gave up 0 bases and J gave up 3 bases, with 3 bases separating them. Germline values: CDR1 LGHDT, CDR2 YNNKEL (reference sequence). This CDR3 is built from 12 residues. CDR3 in amino acids: CASSQENYEQYF. CDR3 sequence (DNA): TGTGCCAGCAGCCAAGAAAACTACGAGCAGTACTTC.

In this sample, this clonotype turned up many times. This chain uses TRBV4-3 with TRBJ2-7, with 7 bases fitting TRBD1. CDR3 length: 14 amino acids. CDR1 is LGHNA, CDR2 YSLEER, per germline. The V gene end was trimmed by 5 bases and the J gene end by 4 bases; junction bases not matched to a gene: 8. CDR3 DNA sequence: TGCGCCAGCAGCGAAGGGCACAGGGGATACGAGCAGTACTTC. Protein sequence: CASSEGHRGYEQYF.